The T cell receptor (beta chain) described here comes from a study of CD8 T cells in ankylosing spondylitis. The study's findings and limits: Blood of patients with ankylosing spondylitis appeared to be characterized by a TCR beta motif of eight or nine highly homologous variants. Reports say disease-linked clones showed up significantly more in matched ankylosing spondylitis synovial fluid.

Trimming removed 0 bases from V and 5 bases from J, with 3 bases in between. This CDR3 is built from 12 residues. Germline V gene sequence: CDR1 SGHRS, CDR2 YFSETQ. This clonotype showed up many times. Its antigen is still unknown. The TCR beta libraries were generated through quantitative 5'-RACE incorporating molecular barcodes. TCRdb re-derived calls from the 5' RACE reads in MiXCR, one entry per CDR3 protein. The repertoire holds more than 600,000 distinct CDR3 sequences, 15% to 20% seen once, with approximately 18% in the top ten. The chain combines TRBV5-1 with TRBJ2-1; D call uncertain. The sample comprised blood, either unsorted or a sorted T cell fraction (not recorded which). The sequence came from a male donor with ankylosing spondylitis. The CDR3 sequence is CASSLANNEQFF. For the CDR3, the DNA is TGCGCCAGCAGCTTGGCGAACAATGAGCAGTTCTTC.